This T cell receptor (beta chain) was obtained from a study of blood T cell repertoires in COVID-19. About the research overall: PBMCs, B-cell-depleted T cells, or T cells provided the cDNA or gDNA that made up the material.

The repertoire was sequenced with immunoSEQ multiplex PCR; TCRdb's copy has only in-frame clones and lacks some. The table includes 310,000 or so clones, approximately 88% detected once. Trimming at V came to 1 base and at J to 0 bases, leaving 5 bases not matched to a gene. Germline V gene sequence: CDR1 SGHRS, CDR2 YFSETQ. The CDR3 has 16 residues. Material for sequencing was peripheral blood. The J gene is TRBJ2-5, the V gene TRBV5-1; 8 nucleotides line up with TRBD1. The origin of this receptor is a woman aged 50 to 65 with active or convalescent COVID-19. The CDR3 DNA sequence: TGCGCCAGCAGCTTGAGACAGGGGACCCACCAAGAGACCCAGTACTTC. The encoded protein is CASSLRQGTHQETQYF.